This TCR beta chain was captured in a study of T cell responses to AZD1222 COVID-19 vaccine. The protocol was immunoSEQ multiplex PCR, while the TCRdb copy is restricted to in-frame clones and leaves out a portion. The sample includes 200,000 to 250,000 clones, roughly 94% of them seen just once. The study, taken as a whole, reports: It was only six AZD1222 recipients who were seropositive at baseline. Vaccine-associated CD4 TCRs ranged over spike, dominating at 160-218 and 743-854. Nearly half of spike-specific TCRs reportedly target unmutated variant regions. Repertoire samples came only from after the peak T cell response.

Comments on this clone: Its antigen is not identified.

The CDR3 is 15 residues long. Trimming took 4 bases from V and 2 from J, leaving 14 bases between them. Germline V lookup: CDR1 SGHVS, CDR2 FQNEAQ. The rearrangement uses TRBV7-8 and TRBJ2-5; D uncertain. This TCR came from an adult who received the MenACWY meningococcal vaccine as a control. The sample in question was peripheral blood, obtained 28 days after the second dose of the MenACWY control vaccine. The CDR3 DNA follows: TGTGCCAGCAGCTCTAGGCTGTCGGAACAAGAGACCCAGTACTTC. This gives the protein CASSSRLSEQETQYF.